Each of the 13 T cell receptor beta chains below was sequenced from the same sample in a study of CD8+ T cells in alopecia areata. RNA was isolated and reverse transcribed to cDNA, the sequencing template. Data came from immunoSEQ multiplex PCR; TCRdb stores just in-frame clones and leaves some out. Of about 210,000 clones in the sample, approximately 57% were seen once. Treatment noted: oral pan-JAK inhibitor, 5-10 mg twice daily. The specimen comprised CD4+ T cells sorted from blood, sampled at week 4, from a patient treated with tofacitinib. The receptors originated from a human donor with alopecia areata.

V and J are TRBV29-1 and TRBJ2-1; the match to TRBD2 covers 12 bases. This CDR3 spans 13 amino acids. V lost 5 bases to trimming and J lost 9 bases; unmatched junction nucleotides: 5. Germline V lookup: CDR1 SQVTM, CDR2 ANQGSEA. CDR3 region: CSVTSGGIGEQFF. CDR3 DNA: TGCAGCGTTACTAGCGGGGGGATCGGTGAGCAGTTCTTC.

This clone was picked up a small number of times. The V gene is TRBV5-1, the J gene TRBJ2-2; D is unresolved. Germline CDR1 is SGHRS and CDR2 is YFSETQ. The ends were cut back, 0 bases at V and 2 bases at J, with 8 bases in the middle. The CDR3 is 15 amino acids. The CDR3 DNA reads TGCGCCAGCAGCTTGGAGGGTCTAAACACCGGGGAGCTGTTTTTT. It encodes CASSLEGLNTGELFF.

The chain carries TRBV29-1 and TRBJ1-5; D remains ambiguous. Trimming removed 0 bases from V and 7 bases from J, with 10 bases in between. Germline CDR1 and CDR2: SQVTM and ANQGSEA. The CDR3 has 13 amino acids. The CDR3 bases are TGCAGCGTTGAAGACGGGAATGGACAGCCCCAGCATTTT. Translation gives CSVEDGNGQPQHF.

This clone has only a few counts. The chain couples TRBV29-1 to TRBJ2-3, with 7 bases lining up with TRBD2. The CDR3 covers 15 residues. CDR1 SQVTM and CDR2 ANQGSEA come from the germline V gene. Trimming at V came to 8 bases and at J to 0 bases, leaving 11 bases not matched to a gene. In DNA form, the CDR3 reads TGCAGCACCACCCGGCGCGGGAGTAGCACAGATACGCAGTATTTT. This sequence encodes CSTTRRGSSTDTQYF.

The chain couples TRBV29-1 to TRBJ2-5; 9 nucleotides agree with TRBD1. Germline V gene lookup returns CDR1 SQVTM and CDR2 ANQGSEA. Trimming took 4 bases from V and 1 from J; bases not matched to a gene: 7. The CDR3 runs 15 residues. The CDR3 bases are TGCAGCGTTGTGGGACAGGGATCCCCCCAAGAGACCCAGTACTTC. Amino acid sequence: CSVVGQGSPQETQYF.

This clone was seen a few times. The rearrangement uses TRBV7-7 and TRBJ1-2; TRBD1 aligns across 10 bases. The junction had 3 bases not matched to a gene; V was cut back by 5 bases and J by 3 bases. CDR1 and CDR2 from the germline V gene are SSHAT and FNYEAQ (reference sequence). The CDR3 consists of 14 residues. The CDR3 spells CASSETGGYYGYTF. Written as DNA, the CDR3 is TGTGCCAGCAGCGAGACAGGGGGCTACTATGGCTACACCTTC.

This clone has only one observation. The chain recombines TRBV30 with TRBJ2-7; 8 bases align to TRBD2. The CDR3 has 14 amino acids. CDR1 GTSNPN and CDR2 SVGIG come from the germline V gene (reference sequence). Trimming at V came to 5 bases and at J to 0 bases, leaving 6 bases not matched to a gene. The CDR3 region is CAWARSGSSYEQYF. The CDR3 DNA is TGTGCCTGGGCCCGGAGCGGGAGCTCCTACGAGCAGTACTTC.

This clone has only a few counts. This sequence joins TRBV6-6 and TRBJ1-1, with a tentative D call TRBD1 (5 bases). Germline V lookup: CDR1 MNHNY, CDR2 SVGAGI (reference sequence). With 8 bases removed from V and 7 bases from J, the gap between germline ends came to 17 bases. This CDR3 region has 13 residues. CDR3 coding DNA: TGTGCCAGCCTTCAGGACACTGGTGGTGAAGCTTTCTTT. This encodes CASLQDTGGEAFF.

The chain employs TRBV30 and TRBJ1-1; the D is unclear. This CDR3 has 13 residues. Germline loops: CDR1 GTSNPN, CDR2 SVGIG (reference sequence). V lost 1 base, J lost 2 bases, and 8 bases lay in between. The CDR3 nucleotides read TGTGCCTGGAGTGGACTTCCCAACACTGAAGCTTTCTTT. This gives the protein CAWSGLPNTEAFF.

The CDR3 DNA follows: TGCAGCGCTGGGACAGGGGGCTTCGTGGAGACCCAGTACTTC. Translated: CSAGTGGFVETQYF. This rearrangement joins TRBV29-1 to TRBJ2-5, with 12 bases fitting TRBD1. The V gene end was trimmed by 7 bases and the J gene end by 5 bases; junction bases not matched to a gene: 8. This CDR3 spans 14 amino acids. The germline V gene has CDR1 SQVTM and CDR2 ANQGSEA.

The chain is built from TRBV5-6 and TRBJ2-5; perhaps D is TRBD1 or TRBD2 (6 bases each). The germline gives CDR1 SGHDT, CDR2 YYEEEE. This CDR3 has 13 amino acids. Between the trimmed V and J ends, which lost 3 bases and 2 bases, there was a span of 8 bases. The CDR3 loop reads CASSSGAQETQYF. CDR3 sequence (DNA): TGTGCCAGCAGCTCGGGGGCACAAGAGACCCAGTACTTC.

A few counts support this clone. The V call is TRBV29-1, the J call TRBJ2-6; 7 nucleotides line up with TRBD2. V gave up 8 bases and J gave up 0 bases; unmatched junction bases: 10. The CDR3 has 16 residues. Germline V gene data show CDR1 as SQVTM and CDR2 as ANQGSEA. In nucleotides, the CDR3 is TGCAGCTTTAAAGCGGGAAGTGGCTCTGGGGCCAACGTCCTGACTTTC. Protein: CSFKAGSGSGANVLTF.

This clone has just one count. The chain employs TRBV2 and TRBJ2-1; D tentatively fits TRBD1 or TRBD2 (5 bases each). There are 13 residues in the CDR3. Trimming took off 4 bases at V and 10 bases at J, with 14 bases between the two ends. Germline assignment: CDR1 SNHLY and CDR2 FYNNEI. The CDR3: CASSGGLAREQFF. The DNA for the CDR3 is TGTGCCAGCAGTGGGGGGTTGGCCAGGGAGCAGTTCTTC.